This T cell receptor (beta chain) is from a study of T cells in Graves' hyperthyroidism and ophthalmopathy. In the study overall: Peripheral blood was drawn at first diagnosis, prior to all treatment. Study-wide findings and caveats: Clonotypes that were expanded in thyroid above 0.001 mostly appeared in blood too.

The source material, RNA transcripts, was used to amplify TCR beta CDR3 regions. During a first-round RT-PCR of the TCR CDR3, the HTBI primer set was used. TCRdb re-analysed the multiplex PCR reads in MiXCR, keeping a single row per CDR3 protein. Among approximately 400,000 distinct CDR3 sequences listed, around 14% were seen once. Turning to this clonotype: No antigen is known for it.

Patients aged 18 to 65 with hyperthyroidism were newly diagnosed, with duration under 2 months. Orbital computed tomography and thyroid ultrasound, together with serum TRAb and thyroxine and clinical symptoms, were used for diagnoses. The sequenced sample was blood. The sequence was obtained from a woman aged 18-29 years with Graves' hyperthyroidism that later progressed to Graves' ophthalmopathy.

CDR3 residues: CASRTTGQGREQFF. CDR3 in DNA: TGTGCCAGCAGGACGACCGGGCAGGGACGCGAGCAGTTCTTC. The chain joins TRBV6-1 to TRBJ2-1; perhaps D is TRBD1 or TRBD2 (5 bases each). This CDR3 contains 14 residues. Germline CDR1 is MNHNS and CDR2 is SASEGT. The germline V and J ends were trimmed by 6 bases and 10 bases, with 19 bases remaining between them.